A selection of T cell receptor beta chains follows, all from one sample in a study of Ad26.COV2.S vaccination and SARS-CoV-2 variants. Profiling relied on immunoSEQ multiplex PCR, and the TCRdb table lists in-frame clones only, not all of them. The repertoire holds over 450,000 clones, about 88% seen once, with approximately 1.7% in the top ten. The sample in question was peripheral blood, obtained in a trial of Ad26.COV2.S vaccine versus placebo. These receptors originate from a person between 18 and 59 years old who received the Ad26.COV2.S COVID-19 vaccine or a placebo. The CDR3 runs from the conserved cysteine through the conserved F or W. D genes are given only for firm matches. Clone size is stated in some rows and not others, as once, few, many or a class when expanded.

d_gene: -
v_gene: TRBV6-5
j_gene: TRBJ1-2
abundance: -
CDR3aa: CASSDNRFGGGYTF
CDR3nt: TGTGCCAGCTCCGATAATCGGTTCGGGGGTGGCTACACCTTC

d_gene: -
v_gene: TRBV6-6
j_gene: TRBJ1-2
abundance: -
CDR3aa: CASSPTAYGYTF
CDR3nt: TGTGCCAGCAGCCCCACTGCCTATGGCTACACCTTC

d_gene: TRBD2
v_gene: TRBV10-3
j_gene: TRBJ2-3
abundance: -
CDR3aa: CAISELAGGYSTDTQYF
CDR3nt: TGTGCCATCAGTGAACTAGCGGGGGGCTATAGCACAGATACGCAGTATTTT

d_gene: -
v_gene: TRBV10-3
j_gene: TRBJ2-1
abundance: -
CDR3aa: CAISAQGVDNEQFF
CDR3nt: TGTGCCATCAGTGCGCAGGGCGTGGACAATGAGCAGTTCTTC

d_gene: TRBD2
v_gene: TRBV5-4
j_gene: TRBJ2-5
abundance: -
CDR3aa: CASSPGAGGARETQYF
CDR3nt: TGTGCCAGCAGCCCGGGGGCGGGGGGGGCTCGAGAGACCCAGTACTTC

d_gene: TRBD1
v_gene: TRBV3-1/TRBV3-2
j_gene: TRBJ2-1
abundance: -
CDR3aa: CASISTSRQDRVPYNEQFF
CDR3nt: TGTGCCAGCATCTCAACGTCACGGCAGGACAGGGTCCCTTACAATGAGCAGTTCTTC

d_gene: TRBD2
v_gene: TRBV27
j_gene: TRBJ2-1
abundance: -
CDR3aa: CASSLRSGLAGGQEQFF
CDR3nt: TGTGCCAGCAGTTTAAGGTCGGGACTAGCGGGGGGGCAGGAGCAGTTCTTC

d_gene: -
v_gene: TRBV4-1
j_gene: TRBJ1-5
abundance: -
CDR3aa: CASSQDGNQPQHF
CDR3nt: TGCGCCAGCAGCCAAGATGGCAATCAGCCCCAGCATTTT

d_gene: -
v_gene: TRBV28
j_gene: TRBJ1-3
abundance: -
CDR3aa: CASSSPPGNTIYF
CDR3nt: TGTGCCAGCAGCTCTCCGCCGGGAAACACCATATATTTT

d_gene: TRBD1
v_gene: TRBV25-1
j_gene: TRBJ1-5
abundance: -
CDR3aa: CASSDPRQGNQPQHF
CDR3nt: TGTGCCAGCAGTGATCCCCGACAGGGAAATCAGCCCCAGCATTTT

d_gene: -
v_gene: TRBV2
j_gene: TRBJ2-1
abundance: -
CDR3aa: CASSGGLSSYNEQFF
CDR3nt: TGTGCCAGCAGTGGGGGACTGAGCTCCTACAATGAGCAGTTCTTC

d_gene: -
v_gene: TRBV2
j_gene: TRBJ2-1
abundance: many
CDR3aa: CASIPGTSLTYNEQFF
CDR3nt: TGTGCCAGCATTCCCGGGACTTCCCTAACCTACAATGAGCAGTTCTTC

d_gene: -
v_gene: TRBV4-3
j_gene: TRBJ2-1
abundance: -
CDR3aa: CASSQERASYNEQFF
CDR3nt: TGCGCCAGCAGCCAAGAGAGGGCCTCTTACAATGAGCAGTTCTTC

d_gene: -
v_gene: TRBV14
j_gene: TRBJ1-6
abundance: -
CDR3aa: CASSQGVTYNSPLHF
CDR3nt: TGTGCCAGCAGCCAGGGAGTCACCTATAATTCACCCCTCCACTTT

d_gene: -
v_gene: TRBV5-5
j_gene: TRBJ2-6
abundance: -
CDR3aa: CASSLRGSGANVLTF
CDR3nt: TGTGCCAGCAGCTTGCGGGGTTCTGGGGCCAACGTCCTGACTTTC

d_gene: -
v_gene: TRBV11-1
j_gene: TRBJ2-5
abundance: -
CDR3aa: CASSLVSGRFTTQYF
CDR3nt: TGTGCCAGCAGCTTAGTGTCGGGACGATTTACGACCCAGTACTTC

d_gene: -
v_gene: TRBV5-1
j_gene: TRBJ2-5
abundance: -
CDR3aa: CASSLVLLGTQYF
CDR3nt: TGCGCCAGCAGCTTGGTTCTCCTAGGGACCCAGTACTTC

d_gene: -
v_gene: TRBV19
j_gene: TRBJ1-1
abundance: -
CDR3aa: CASSISMHGVNTEAFF
CDR3nt: TGTGCCAGTAGTATATCCATGCATGGGGTTAACACTGAAGCTTTCTTT

d_gene: TRBD1
v_gene: TRBV6-2/TRBV6-3
j_gene: TRBJ2-2
abundance: once
CDR3aa: CASSYSRGLMAGELFF
CDR3nt: TGTGCCAGCAGTTACTCGAGGGGGCTTATGGCCGGGGAGCTGTTTTTT

d_gene: -
v_gene: TRBV7-9
j_gene: TRBJ1-1
abundance: -
CDR3aa: CASSLGDFRLNTEAFF
CDR3nt: TGTGCCAGCAGCTTGGGGGACTTCCGGCTGAACACTGAAGCTTTCTTT

d_gene: TRBD2
v_gene: TRBV9
j_gene: TRBJ2-5
abundance: -
CDR3aa: CASSAYSGRRRETQYF
CDR3nt: TGTGCCAGCAGCGCTTATAGCGGGAGGAGGCGAGAGACCCAGTACTTC

d_gene: -
v_gene: TRBV30
j_gene: TRBJ1-5
abundance: -
CDR3aa: CAWSQTGTVNQPQHF
CDR3nt: TGTGCCTGGAGTCAAACGGGGACCGTCAATCAGCCCCAGCATTTT

d_gene: -
v_gene: TRBV4-1
j_gene: TRBJ2-1
abundance: -
CDR3aa: CASSQDTRPTYNEQFF
CDR3nt: TGCGCCAGCAGCCAAGATACTAGGCCCACCTACAATGAGCAGTTCTTC

d_gene: -
v_gene: TRBV19
j_gene: TRBJ2-1
abundance: -
CDR3aa: CASSATRISEQFF
CDR3nt: TGTGCCAGTAGTGCCACTAGAATTAGTGAGCAGTTCTTC

d_gene: -
v_gene: TRBV11-2
j_gene: TRBJ1-3
abundance: few
CDR3aa: CASSLGSSGNTIYF
CDR3nt: TGTGCCAGCAGCTTAGGGAGCTCTGGAAACACCATATATTTT

d_gene: -
v_gene: TRBV7-6
j_gene: TRBJ2-7
abundance: -
CDR3aa: CASSPEGFYEQYF
CDR3nt: TGTGCCAGCAGCCCCGAAGGGTTCTACGAGCAGTACTTC

d_gene: -
v_gene: TRBV7-2
j_gene: TRBJ2-7
abundance: -
CDR3aa: CASRRDGDSYEQYF
CDR3nt: TGTGCCAGCAGGCGGGACGGTGACTCCTACGAGCAGTACTTC

d_gene: -
v_gene: TRBV7-9
j_gene: TRBJ2-4
abundance: -
CDR3aa: CASSLVGLHNKNIQYF
CDR3nt: TGTGCCAGCAGCTTAGTTGGACTACACAACAAAAACATTCAGTACTTC

d_gene: -
v_gene: TRBV6-5
j_gene: TRBJ2-1
abundance: once
CDR3aa: CASSLITSSYNEQFF
CDR3nt: TGTGCCAGCAGTCTGATTACGAGCTCCTACAATGAGCAGTTCTTC

d_gene: -
v_gene: TRBV3-1/TRBV3-2
j_gene: TRBJ1-1
abundance: -
CDR3aa: CASSQIMGAEAFF
CDR3nt: TGTGCCAGCAGCCAAATAATGGGAGCTGAAGCTTTCTTT

d_gene: -
v_gene: TRBV19
j_gene: TRBJ2-2
abundance: -
CDR3aa: CASSKGTGELFF
CDR3nt: TGTGCCAGTAGTAAAGGGACCGGGGAGCTGTTTTTT

d_gene: -
v_gene: TRBV3-1/TRBV3-2
j_gene: TRBJ1-3
abundance: -
CDR3aa: CASSPTDSGNTIYF
CDR3nt: TGTGCCAGCAGCCCCACAGACTCTGGAAACACCATATATTTT

d_gene: TRBD1
v_gene: TRBV5-1
j_gene: TRBJ2-2
abundance: once
CDR3aa: CASRTGSNTGELFF
CDR3nt: TGCGCCAGCAGGACAGGGTCGAACACCGGGGAGCTGTTTTTT

d_gene: TRBD1
v_gene: TRBV19
j_gene: TRBJ1-1
abundance: -
CDR3aa: CASRQRDSNMNTEAFF
CDR3nt: TGTGCCAGTAGGCAGAGGGACAGCAACATGAACACTGAAGCTTTCTTT

d_gene: -
v_gene: TRBV9
j_gene: TRBJ2-5
abundance: -
CDR3aa: CASSLGLPTMGAETQYF
CDR3nt: TGTGCCAGCAGCCTCGGCCTTCCCACAATGGGTGCGGAGACCCAGTACTTC

d_gene: -
v_gene: TRBV4-1
j_gene: TRBJ2-4
abundance: -
CDR3aa: CASSQIARQGGYIQYF
CDR3nt: TGCGCCAGCAGCCAAATCGCTCGACAGGGAGGATACATTCAGTACTTC

d_gene: -
v_gene: TRBV18
j_gene: TRBJ2-1
abundance: -
CDR3aa: CASSRLFSVISDNEQFF
CDR3nt: TGTGCCAGCTCACGACTTTTCTCCGTGATTTCGGACAATGAGCAGTTCTTC

d_gene: -
v_gene: TRBV11-1
j_gene: TRBJ2-7
abundance: -
CDR3aa: CASRFPVVPYEQYF
CDR3nt: TGTGCCAGCAGGTTTCCAGTCGTACCCTACGAGCAGTACTTC

d_gene: TRBD1
v_gene: TRBV18
j_gene: TRBJ1-6
abundance: -
CDR3aa: CASSSNLATGGGNSPLHF
CDR3nt: TGTGCCAGCTCATCGAACTTGGCCACAGGGGGAGGCAATTCACCCCTCCACTTT

d_gene: -
v_gene: TRBV29-1
j_gene: TRBJ1-3
abundance: -
CDR3aa: CSGGGSGNTIYF
CDR3nt: TGCAGCGGCGGCGGTTCTGGAAACACCATATATTTT

d_gene: -
v_gene: TRBV30
j_gene: TRBJ1-1
abundance: -
CDR3aa: CAWTVLSTTEAFF
CDR3nt: TGTGCCTGGACAGTTCTATCCACGACTGAAGCTTTCTTT

d_gene: TRBD2
v_gene: TRBV27
j_gene: TRBJ2-7
abundance: once
CDR3aa: CASTSAGGGEQYF
CDR3nt: TGTGCCAGCACCTCAGCGGGAGGGGGCGAGCAGTACTTC

d_gene: -
v_gene: TRBV25-1
j_gene: TRBJ1-6
abundance: -
CDR3aa: CASTVPRTPDNRPLHF
CDR3nt: TGTGCCAGCACAGTCCCCCGGACCCCGGATAACAGACCCCTCCACTTT

d_gene: -
v_gene: TRBV6-5
j_gene: TRBJ2-1
abundance: few
CDR3aa: CASIAPGGNEQFF
CDR3nt: TGTGCCAGCATCGCCCCAGGGGGGAATGAGCAGTTCTTC

d_gene: TRBD1
v_gene: TRBV5-1
j_gene: TRBJ2-7
abundance: -
CDR3aa: CASSLTGEPPYEQYF
CDR3nt: TGCGCCAGCAGCCTGACAGGGGAGCCCCCCTACGAGCAGTACTTC

d_gene: -
v_gene: TRBV6-5
j_gene: TRBJ1-5
abundance: -
CDR3aa: CASSNQGQPQHF
CDR3nt: TGTGCCAGCAGTAACCAGGGCCAGCCCCAGCATTTT

d_gene: -
v_gene: TRBV10-3
j_gene: TRBJ2-3
abundance: -
CDR3aa: CATHPVGGTQYF
CDR3nt: TGTGCCACCCACCCAGTGGGGGGTACGCAGTATTTT

d_gene: TRBD1
v_gene: TRBV19
j_gene: TRBJ1-1
abundance: -
CDR3aa: CASSIIARGLLNTEAFF
CDR3nt: TGTGCCAGTAGTATTATCGCCAGGGGGCTTCTGAACACTGAAGCTTTCTTT

d_gene: TRBD1
v_gene: TRBV7-9
j_gene: TRBJ1-1
abundance: few
CDR3aa: CASSLAGTVNTEAFF
CDR3nt: TGTGCCAGCAGCTTAGCAGGGACAGTGAACACTGAAGCTTTCTTT